The 30 T cell receptor beta chains presented below share a single source sample, sequenced in a study of beta chain features in type 1 diabetes. Expressed TCRB transcripts were sequenced, since all the RNA that had been isolated was reverse transcribed. The data were produced by immunoSEQ multiplex PCR, yet TCRdb's version contains in-frame clones alone and is incomplete. This table has just over 450,000 clones, about 30% appearing once. Specimen: naive CD4+ T cells from blood. All receptors come from a man aged 18 to 30 in good health.

V usage is TRBV9 and J usage is TRBJ1-1; TRBD1 is a possible D gene (6 bases). Germline CDR1 and CDR2: SGDLS and YYNGEE. The CDR3 has 13 amino acids. Trimming cost V 4 bases and J 2 bases, with 9 bases left between them. This chain's CDR3 is CASSMGQNTEAFF. Written as DNA, the CDR3 is TGTGCCAGCAGCATGGGACAAAACACTGAAGCTTTCTTT.

The CDR3 DNA sequence: TGCGCCAGCAGCCAATTGCCGGGACATATTTACGAGCAGTACTTC. Its translation is CASSQLPGHIYEQYF. This chain joins TRBV4-3 and TRBJ2-7; possibly TRBD1 for D (6 bases). The CDR3 spans 15 residues. Germline V gene sequence: CDR1 LGHNA, CDR2 YSLEER. V was trimmed by 2 bases and J by 4 bases, leaving 15 bases between them.

This clone has only a few counts. The rearrangement uses TRBV30 and TRBJ2-6, with a tentative D call TRBD2 (6 bases). The CDR3 contains 17 residues. V lost 4 bases and J 1 base, leaving 17 bases between the germline ends. CDR1 is GTSNPN and CDR2 is SVGIG in the germline V gene (reference sequence). The chain's CDR3 is CAWNSEGSPSGANVLTF. CDR3 nucleotides: TGTGCCTGGAACTCGGAGGGTAGTCCTTCTGGGGCCAACGTCCTGACTTTC.

This clone was seen more than once but under ten times. This chain connects TRBV21-1 to TRBJ2-7; TRBD2 reflects the table's D call only, with no check against the DNA. TRBV21-1 is noted as a pseudogene. The CDR3 extends over 15 amino acids. The CDR3 protein is CASSTGLAGSYEQYF. The CDR3 region has the DNA TGTGCCAGCAGCACAGGACTAGCGGGAAGCTACGAGCAGTACTTC.

This clone has more than one count but fewer than ten. The chain has TRBV11-1 and TRBJ2-2; a possible D gene is TRBD1 (6 bases). Germline assignment: CDR1 SGHAT and CDR2 FQDESV (reference sequence). The CDR3 totals 16 residues. V dropped 2 bases and J dropped 3 bases, with 13 bases sitting between them. CDR3 nucleotide sequence: TGTGCCAGCAGCTTAATAAGGCCAGGGGACACCGGGGAGCTGTTTTTT. Protein: CASSLIRPGDTGELFF.

The chain joins TRBV4-3 to TRBJ1-5; TRBD1 might be the D (5 bases). Trimming took 1 base from V and 3 from J, leaving 16 bases between them. CDR3 size: 17 residues. Germline V gene data show CDR1 as LGHNA and CDR2 as YSLEER. The CDR3 sequence is CASSQAFGAGSNQPQHF. Written as DNA, the CDR3 is TGCGCCAGCAGCCAAGCTTTCGGGGCAGGTTCCAATCAGCCCCAGCATTTT.

The J gene is TRBJ2-2, the V gene TRBV9; D uncertain. Germline CDR1 SGDLS, CDR2 YYNGEE. The CDR3 extends over 11 amino acids. V dropped 4 bases and J dropped 6 bases, with 4 bases sitting between them. The CDR3 DNA follows: TGTGCCAGCAGCCTCCCCGGGGAGCTGTTTTTT. This codes for CASSLPGELFF.

This clone was seen a few times. V gene TRBV28 combines with J gene TRBJ2-3; D is ambiguous. The V gene lost 10 bases and the J gene lost 7 bases, with 18 bases spanning the gap. Germline lookup yields CDR1 MDHEN and CDR2 SYDVKM. The CDR3 is made up of 13 amino acids. This chain's CDR3 is CATSGHALNTQYF. Written as DNA, the CDR3 is TGTGCCACCTCGGGCCACGCACTGAATACGCAGTATTTT.

With respect to this clone: The sample has other DNA sequences that encode this CDR3 too. This sequence joins TRBV7-9 and TRBJ2-7; 8 bases are shared with TRBD2. The trim removed 5 bases at V and 2 bases at J, leaving 8 bases unmatched. The CDR3 is 15 residues long. Germline CDR1 is SEHNR and CDR2 is FQNEAQ (reference sequence). The DNA of the CDR3 is TGTGCCAGCAGCCCACGGACGGGAGGGCCCTACGAGCAGTACTTC. The encoded protein is CASSPRTGGPYEQYF.

The sample holds a few counts of this clone. The gene calls are TRBV11-2 and TRBJ2-1; 15 nucleotides line up with TRBD2. Germline CDR1 is SGHAT and CDR2 is FQNNGV. The CDR3 runs to 18 residues. With 8 bases clipped from V and 3 bases from J, the junction kept 11 bases outside the gene matches. DNA for the CDR3: TGTGCCAGCCAGGGACTAGCGGGAGGTTTGAAGGACTACAATGAGCAGTTCTTC. It codes for CASQGLAGGLKDYNEQFF. Based on the CDR3 plus reference TRBV11-2 and TRBJ2-1, the full variable domain is EAGVAQSPRYKIIEKRQSVAFWCNPISGHATLYWYQQILGQGPKLLIQFQNNGVVDDSQLPKDRFSAERLKGVDSTLKIQPAKLEDSAVYLCASQGLAGGLKDYNEQFFGPGTRLTVL.

This clone showed up just a few times. The V gene is TRBV15, the J gene TRBJ1-5; no firm D call. Trimming shortened V by 0 bases and J by 5 bases, and 17 bases separated the two germline ends. This CDR3 is 17 amino acids long. CDR1 is LNHNV and CDR2 is YYDKDF in the germline V gene (reference sequence). The CDR3 DNA sequence: TGTGCCACCAGCAGAGACCTGGGAGGATTTGGTCATCAGCCCCAGCATTTT. Translating it yields CATSRDLGGFGHQPQHF.

The chain joins TRBV7-9 to TRBJ2-1; 10 bases align to TRBD2. J gave up 4 bases and V 4 bases, and 7 bases lay outside the gene matches. This CDR3 region has 16 residues. Germline CDR1 SEHNR, CDR2 FQNEAQ (reference sequence). The CDR3 DNA sequence: TGTGCCAGCAGCTCCCTTAGCGGGAGGTTTTACAATGAGCAGTTCTTC. Protein sequence: CASSSLSGRFYNEQFF.

This clone turned up a few times. The chain combines TRBV30 with TRBJ2-7, with D possibly being TRBD2 (5 bases). Per germline, CDR1 GTSNPN and CDR2 SVGIG (reference sequence). There are 11 residues in the CDR3. Trimming removed 8 bases at V and 4 bases at J, with 12 bases between. CDR3 bases: TGTGCCCAGCGGATCAATTACGAGCAGTACTTC. This codes for CAQRINYEQYF.

The V gene is TRBV14, the J gene TRBJ2-5; 8 positions agree with TRBD2. This CDR3 spans 17 amino acids. In germline, CDR1 is SGHDN, CDR2 FVKESK. The V and J ends lost 0 bases and 5 bases, in that order; junction bases with no gene match: 11. The chain's CDR3 is CASSQEDGRAGPETQYF. CDR3 sequence (DNA): TGTGCCAGCAGCCAAGAAGACGGGAGGGCCGGTCCTGAGACCCAGTACTTC.

V and J are TRBV7-6 and TRBJ2-7, with D unresolved. The germline V and J ends were trimmed by 1 base and 6 bases, with 10 bases remaining between them. Germline lookup yields CDR1 SGHVS and CDR2 FNYEAQ. The CDR3 runs to 13 residues. The CDR3 sequence: CASSLGPGGEQYF. The CDR3 DNA is TGTGCCAGCAGCTTAGGCCCCGGTGGCGAGCAGTACTTC.

V is TRBV30 and J is TRBJ1-2; 11 bases match TRBD1. CDR3 size: 13 residues. V lost 6 bases, J lost 7 bases, and 7 bases stayed unmatched. Germline V gene sequence: CDR1 GTSNPN, CDR2 SVGIG (reference sequence). The chain's CDR3 is CACTDRGQFGYTF. CDR3 coding DNA: TGTGCCTGTACGGACAGGGGGCAATTTGGCTACACCTTC. The entire variable domain, with the rest obtained from reference TRBV30 and TRBJ1-2, is as follows: SQTIHQWPATLVQPVGSPLSLECTVEGTSNPNLYWYRQAAGRGLQLLFYSVGIGQISSEVPQNLSASRPQDRQFILSSKKLLLSDSGFYLCACTDRGQFGYTFGSGTRLTVV.

In the case of this clone: The sample contains more than one DNA sequence encoding this CDR3. The chain joins TRBV30 to TRBJ1-5, with unresolved D. Trimming cost V 0 bases and J 2 bases, with 5 bases left between them. CDR1 and CDR2 (germline): GTSNPN, SVGIG (reference sequence). CDR3 length: 13 amino acids. The CDR3 spells CAWSVRGNQPQHF. CDR3 bases: TGTGCCTGGAGTGTGAGGGGCAATCAGCCCCAGCATTTT.

About this clone itself: The same CDR3 can be traced to other DNA sequences in this sample. This rearrangement joins TRBV29-1 to TRBJ2-5; a weak D match, TRBD1 (5 bases). Deletions cut 3 bases from V and 0 bases from J, with 8 bases between. Per the germline V gene, CDR1 is SQVTM and CDR2 is ANQGSEA. The CDR3 is 13 amino acids. CDR3 sequence: CSVEMTDQETQYF. The CDR3 DNA reads as TGCAGCGTTGAGATGACAGACCAAGAGACCCAGTACTTC.

This clone occurred a few times. The gene calls are TRBV5-1 and TRBJ2-4; D not certain. The CDR3 length is 15 residues. The germline V and J ends were trimmed by 0 bases and 2 bases, with 9 bases remaining between them. Germline V gives CDR1 SGHRS, CDR2 YFSETQ. CDR3 in DNA: TGCGCCAGCAGCTTGGAGGCCTTAACCAAAAACATTCAGTACTTC. Translation gives CASSLEALTKNIQYF.

The chain is built from TRBV14 and TRBJ2-1; D unclear. This CDR3 region has 18 residues. V was trimmed by 8 bases and J by 0 bases, leaving 23 bases between them. Germline V CDR1 and CDR2: SGHDN, FVKESK. The CDR3 loop reads CASSPHFGDHSSYNEQFF. Here the CDR3 DNA reads TGTGCCAGCTCCCCCCATTTCGGAGACCATAGCTCCTACAATGAGCAGTTCTTC.

This clone has just a few counts. The CDR3 loop reads CAWGIAPSEQYF. CDR3 nucleotide sequence: TGTGCCTGGGGGATCGCCCCCAGCGAGCAGTACTTC. The chain joins TRBV30 to TRBJ2-7; no clear D. Trimming left V 5 bases short and J 6 bases short, with 14 bases between. This CDR3 contains 12 residues. Germline V gives CDR1 GTSNPN, CDR2 SVGIG (reference sequence).

In this sample, this clone turned up a few times. The same CDR3 also results from other DNA sequences found in this sample. The chain uses TRBV6-5 and TRBJ2-7; the match to TRBD2 covers 9 bases. Germline values: CDR1 MNHEY, CDR2 SVGAGI. The CDR3 has 15 amino acids. V was pared by 0 bases and J by 3 bases, with 3 bases of the junction left unmatched. The CDR3 loop is CASSYSGLASYEQYF. CDR3 nucleotides: TGTGCCAGCAGTTACTCCGGACTAGCGAGCTACGAGCAGTACTTC.

This clone has only a few counts. V and J are TRBV29-1 and TRBJ1-1; unclear D gene. The germline CDR1 and CDR2 sequences are SQVTM and ANQGSEA. V lost 3 bases and J lost 0, with 8 bases in between. CDR3 size: 13 residues. The DNA for the CDR3 is TGCAGCGTTGAGGAGGTCATGAACACTGAAGCTTTCTTT. Protein: CSVEEVMNTEAFF.

The gene calls are TRBV10-3 and TRBJ2-7; tentatively, D is TRBD1 or TRBD2 (5 bases each). The CDR3 totals 14 residues. CDR1 is ENHRY, CDR2 SYGVKD, per germline. The V end lost 6 bases, the J end lost 3 bases, and 15 bases lay between the germline ends. The CDR3 DNA follows: TGTGCCATCAGGGAAGGGACGGGCGGCTACGAGCAGTACTTC. It yields the protein CAIREGTGGYEQYF.

This chain connects TRBV4-1 to TRBJ2-4; tentatively, D is TRBD1 or TRBD2 (5 bases each). V was cut by 2 bases and J by 6 bases, with 11 bases left in between. The CDR3 runs 14 residues. Germline assignment: CDR1 MGHRA and CDR2 YSYEKL. In nucleotides, the CDR3 is TGCGCCAGCAGCCAACCGGGACGGAGAAACATTCAGTACTTC. Its translation: CASSQPGRRNIQYF.

V and J are TRBV29-1 and TRBJ2-3; the match to TRBD2 covers 9 bases. Germline V gives CDR1 SQVTM, CDR2 ANQGSEA. This CDR3 spans 15 amino acids. With 5 bases clipped from V and 2 bases from J, the junction kept 8 bases outside the gene matches. The CDR3 DNA is TGCAGCGTTTTCGGGGCGGGAGGGCCCACAGATACGCAGTATTTT. Encoded protein: CSVFGAGGPTDTQYF.

This clone was detected a few times. This same CDR3 is encoded by further DNA sequences in the sample. The genes are TRBV7-9 and TRBJ2-3; D call uncertain. Per the germline V gene, CDR1 is SEHNR and CDR2 is FQNEAQ (reference sequence). V was pared by 3 bases and J by 4 bases, with 2 bases between. The CDR3 is 11 residues long. CDR3 protein: CASSFADTQYF. In nucleotides, the CDR3 is TGTGCCAGCAGCTTTGCAGATACGCAGTATTTT. The full variable domain, completed using reference TRBV7-9 and TRBJ2-3, is DTGVSQNPRHKITKRGQNVTFRCDPISEHNRLYWYRQTLGQGPEFLTYFQNEAQLEKSRLLSDRFSAERPKGSFSTLEIQRTEQGDSAMYLCASSFADTQYFGPGTRLTVL.

This clone was seen a handful of times. V gene TRBV7-2 combines with J gene TRBJ2-5, with TRBD2 identical over 9 bases. Germline CDR1 and CDR2: SGHTA and FQGNSA. The CDR3 sequence is 15 residues long. The ends lost 3 bases at V and 3 bases at J; junction bases unmatched: 5. The CDR3 DNA reads as TGTGCCAGCAGCTTCGCTAGCGGGAACGAAGAGACCCAGTACTTC. This gives the protein CASSFASGNEETQYF.

The V gene is TRBV18, the J gene TRBJ2-7; D is undetermined. V dropped 4 bases and J dropped 2 bases, with 9 bases sitting between them. Looked up from germline, CDR1 is KGHSH and CDR2 is LQKENI. CDR3 length: 13 residues. This CDR3 reads CASSLDRTYEQYF. Here the CDR3 DNA reads TGTGCCAGCTCACTGGACCGGACCTACGAGCAGTACTTC.

This clone occurred a few times. The CDR3 sequence: CSVGPFGRDTQYF. As DNA, the CDR3 is TGCAGCGTTGGCCCCTTTGGAAGAGATACGCAGTATTTT. The rearrangement links TRBV29-1 to TRBJ2-3; no firm D call. The CDR3 totals 13 residues. Trimming removed 4 bases at V and 5 bases at J, with 13 bases between. Germline assignment: CDR1 SQVTM and CDR2 ANQGSEA.